One and the same sample provided the 17 T cell receptor beta chains below, sequenced in a study of blood T cell repertoires in COVID-19. Data came from immunoSEQ multiplex PCR; TCRdb stores just in-frame clones and leaves some out. The repertoire holds fewer than 110,000 clones, roughly 84% seen once, with 10% to 15% in the top ten. Input material: peripheral blood. The receptors derive from a human donor in a cohort sampled during active or convalescent COVID-19.

This sequence joins TRBV5-1 and TRBJ2-5, with D possibly TRBD2 on 6 matching bases. Germline values: CDR1 SGHRS, CDR2 YFSETQ. Trimming pared 4 bases from V and 5 bases from J, leaving 15 bases between. The CDR3 sequence is 14 residues long. The CDR3 region is CASSVLTGVETQYF. CDR3 bases: TGCGCCAGCAGCGTACTGACGGGGGTGGAGACCCAGTACTTC.

V usage is TRBV28 and J usage is TRBJ2-3; TRBD2 matches 8 bases. CDR1 is MDHEN, CDR2 SYDVKM, per germline. J gave up 3 bases and V 9 bases, and 5 bases lay outside the gene matches. The CDR3 sequence is 13 residues long. CDR3 coding DNA: TGTGCCAGTGCCGGGGGGGCGACAGATACGCAGTATTTT. It yields the protein CASAGGATDTQYF.

This chain uses TRBV10-2 with TRBJ2-2; 10 positions match TRBD1. The CDR3 sequence is 16 residues long. The trim removed 2 bases at V and 5 bases at J, leaving 5 bases unmatched. Germline CDR1 reads WSHSY; CDR2 reads SAAADI. In DNA, the CDR3 is TGCGCCAGCAGTGAGGGTGGGGACAGGGGAACCGGGGAGCTGTTTTTT. Its protein product is CASSEGGDRGTGELFF.

This clone has only one observation. The chain is built from TRBV2 and TRBJ2-2; 8 nucleotides line up with TRBD1. J was trimmed by 4 bases and V by 8 bases; bases with no gene match: 9. Germline CDR1 is SNHLY and CDR2 is FYNNEI. CDR3 length equals 15 residues. CDR3 sequence reads: CASLAPRGPTGELFF. The CDR3 DNA is TGTGCCAGCCTGGCGCCCAGGGGGCCCACCGGGGAGCTGTTTTTT.

The chain couples TRBV12-3 or TRBV12-4 to TRBJ1-2; tentatively, D is TRBD1 (6 bases). V gave up 6 bases and J gave up 3 bases, with 11 bases separating them. The CDR3 sequence is 13 residues long. This chain's CDR3 is CASRDDRYYGYTF. The DNA of the CDR3 is TGTGCCAGCAGGGATGACAGGTACTATGGCTACACCTTC.

The gene calls are TRBV3-1 (or the pseudogene TRBV3-2) and TRBJ2-7; D uncertain. The V and J ends lost 2 bases and 5 bases respectively, with 13 bases between them. The germline V gene encodes CDR1 LGHDT and CDR2 YNNKEL (reference sequence). This CDR3 has 14 amino acids. In nucleotides, the CDR3 is TGTGCCAGCAGCCAAAATAGAGGCGTCCACGAGCAGTACTTC. It is translated as CASSQNRGVHEQYF.

The chain links TRBV5-4 to TRBJ2-1, with TRBD2 as a possible D gene (5 bases). The CDR3 runs 13 residues. Germline V gene data show CDR1 as SGHNT and CDR2 as YYREEE (reference sequence). The ends were cut back, 0 bases at V and 6 bases at J, with 7 bases in the middle. The CDR3 protein is CASSLVEVNEQFF. The CDR3 bases are TGTGCCAGCAGCTTGGTGGAGGTCAATGAGCAGTTCTTC.

This clone was detected only once. The chain joins TRBV10-3 to TRBJ2-7, with 9 bases matching TRBD2. The CDR3 extends over 17 amino acids. CDR1 and CDR2 from the germline V gene are ENHRY and SYGVKD. J gave up 4 bases and V 3 bases, and 13 bases lay outside the gene matches. The chain's CDR3 is CAISDRHLAGAHYEQYF. CDR3 in DNA: TGTGCCATCAGTGACCGGCACTTAGCGGGGGCACATTACGAGCAGTACTTC.

The chain employs TRBV3-1 (or the pseudogene TRBV3-2) and TRBJ2-7, with 9 bases identical to TRBD1. The CDR3 consists of 14 residues. Germline V lookup: CDR1 LGHDT, CDR2 YNNKEL (reference sequence). Unmatched junction bases numbered 5, after V lost 3 bases and J lost 5 bases. CDR3 sequence reads: CASSHGTGIHEQYF. In nucleotides, the CDR3 is TGTGCCAGCAGCCACGGGACAGGGATTCACGAGCAGTACTTC.

This clone was seen a handful of times. The chain couples TRBV19 to TRBJ2-2; D remains unclear. V lost 4 bases to trimming and J lost 3 bases, with 6 bases between them. The CDR3 is 13 residues long. Germline V gives CDR1 LNHDA, CDR2 SQIVND (reference sequence). The CDR3 DNA reads TGTGCCAGTAGTAGTCTCCACACCGGGGAGCTGTTTTTT. The encoded protein is CASSSLHTGELFF.

The genes are TRBV2 and TRBJ1-2; D not resolved. Deletions cut 3 bases from V and 0 bases from J, with 14 bases between. This CDR3 is built from 16 residues. The V gene's germline CDR1 is SNHLY and CDR2 FYNNEI. CDR3 protein: CASSDEPLFSNYGYTF. Written as DNA, the CDR3 is TGTGCCAGCAGTGATGAGCCCCTGTTCTCTAACTATGGCTACACCTTC.

This chain uses TRBV21-1 with TRBJ1-2; TRBD1 was called by the table and not checked on the DNA. TRBV21-1 is recorded as a pseudogene. The CDR3 runs to 17 residues. Here the CDR3 DNA reads TGTGCCAGCAGCAAAAAGGCCCGACAGGGGACAATCGGTGGCTACACCTTC. Its translation is CASSKKARQGTIGGYTF.

V is TRBV11-3 and J is TRBJ2-1; 10 bases align to TRBD2. Germline assignment: CDR1 SGHNT and CDR2 YENEEA. The CDR3 length is 15 residues. With V trimmed by 5 bases and J by 4 bases, 5 bases remained unmatched. The CDR3: CASSRGTSAYNEQFF. In nucleotides, the CDR3 is TGTGCCAGCAGCCGGGGGACTAGCGCATACAATGAGCAGTTCTTC.

The V and J genes are TRBV6-2 or TRBV6-3 and TRBJ1-6, with 8 bases matching TRBD1. The V gene's germline CDR1 is MNHEY and CDR2 SVGEGT. CDR3 size: 17 residues. The V segment lost 2 bases and the J segment 8 bases; nucleotides outside the gene matches: 11. CDR3 loop: CASSYHASGGMDSPLHF. The CDR3 DNA follows: TGTGCCAGCAGTTACCATGCCTCAGGGGGCATGGATTCACCCCTCCACTTT.

There are a few counts of this clone. V gene TRBV5-6 combines with J gene TRBJ1-2; possible D gene TRBD1, 6 bases. The CDR3 extends over 15 amino acids. V was cut by 1 base and J by 2 bases, with 12 bases left in between. Germline V gene lookup returns CDR1 SGHDT and CDR2 YYEEEE. DNA of the CDR3: TGTGCCAGCAGCTTGTATGTAAGGGGGAACTATGGCTACACCTTC. Encoded protein: CASSLYVRGNYGYTF.

The chain uses TRBV4-2 and TRBJ2-2, with D perhaps TRBD1 (5 bases). The CDR3 sequence is 15 residues long. The germline CDR1 and CDR2 sequences are LGHNA and YNFKEQ. Trimming cost V 0 bases and J 1 base, with 6 bases left between them. The CDR3 region has the DNA TGTGCCAGCAGCCAAGACGGACAGAACACCGGGGAGCTGTTTTTT. Its protein is CASSQDGQNTGELFF.

The J gene is TRBJ2-7, the V gene TRBV12-5; 10 bases line up with TRBD1. The V gene's germline CDR1 is LGHNT and CDR2 FRNRAP. J was trimmed by 3 bases and V by 7 bases; bases with no gene match: 6. The CDR3 has 14 residues. Here the CDR3 DNA reads TGTGCTAGTGCCCTAGGGACAGGGGTCTACGAGCAGTACTTC. Translating it yields CASALGTGVYEQYF. Based on the CDR3 plus reference TRBV12-5 and TRBJ2-7, the full variable domain is DARVTQTPRHKVTEMGQEVTMRCQPILGHNTVFWYRQTMMQGLELLAYFRNRAPLDDSGMPKDRFSAEMPDATLATLKIQPSEPRDSAVYFCASALGTGVYEQYFGPGTRLTVT.